One sample yielded the 3 T cell receptor beta chains listed below, sequenced in a study of identical twins (dated by TCRdb to 2016 to 2017). Library method: 5' RACE. Sequenced on an Illumina HiSeq 2000. TCRdb trimmed public reads at Q25 via fastp, called clones via MiXCR and kept in-frame beta chains. Identical CDR3 proteins give one entry, which carries the most common genes and DNA. This sample comprises 450,000 to 650,000 distinct CDR3 sequences, over 12% of them detected only once. The ten largest clones take up 0.35% to 0.45% of the sample. This sample was shared with a second study, whose subject was yellow fever vaccine responses in identical twins.

What was sequenced was CD4+ T cells sorted from blood. These receptor sequences come from a woman aged 18 to 35 in good health.

The chain uses TRBV18 and TRBJ2-7; D perhaps matches TRBD1 (6 bases). Germline loops: CDR1 KGHSH, CDR2 LQKENI. The CDR3 totals 16 residues. Deletions cut 0 bases from V and 0 bases from J, with 12 bases between. The CDR3 spells CASSPPTGLSSYEQYF. CDR3 DNA sequence: TGTGCCAGCTCACCACCGACAGGCTTGAGCTCCTACGAGCAGTACTTC. The variable domain in full, completed from reference TRBV18 and TRBJ2-7, reads NAGVMQNPRHLVRRRGQEARLRCSPMKGHSHVYWYRQLPEEGLKFMVYLQKENIIDESGMPKERFSAEFPKEGPSILRIQQVVRGDSAAYFCASSPPTGLSSYEQYFGPGTRLTVT.

This clonotype occurred a few times. The V call is TRBV7-9, the J call TRBJ2-2; possible D gene TRBD1, 6 bases. This CDR3 has 16 residues. The germline gives CDR1 SEHNR, CDR2 FQNEAQ (reference sequence). The V and J ends lost 0 bases and 4 bases respectively, with 12 bases between them. The CDR3 nucleotides are TGTGCCAGCAGCTTAGCGCAGGGGCAAGGCACCGGGGAGCTGTTTTTT. This codes for CASSLAQGQGTGELFF.

The rearrangement links TRBV3-1 to TRBJ2-2; possibly TRBD1 for D (5 bases). The V end was cut by 3 bases, the J end by 6 bases, with 5 bases between. CDR1 and CDR2 (germline): LGHDT, YNNKEL (reference sequence). CDR3 size: 12 residues. CDR3 sequence: CASSHRAGELFF. CDR3 nucleotide sequence: TGTGCCAGCAGCCACAGGGCCGGGGAGCTGTTTTTT.